The rows below give T cell receptor beta chains drawn from one sample of a study of T cell repertoires in cytomegalovirus infection. No antigen has been assigned to these receptors. Via MiXCR, TCRdb re-called the reads, giving one row per CDR3 protein. This sample yields 450,000 to 550,000 distinct CDR3 sequences, of which about 42% are seen a single time; 35% to 50% belongs to the top ten. The sample consisted of cultured PBMCs, taken from culture after CMV antigen stimulation. These receptors were collected from a human donor in good health (CMV status not recorded). Some clones in this sample may be carry-over from other donors' samples. Both conserved end residues are part of each CDR3. The order of the fields is V gene, J gene, clone size, D gene, CDR3 protein, CDR3 DNA. A D gene is named only where the DNA matches it firmly. The listing skips clone size in some rows; elsewhere it reads once, few, many or a size class.

TRBV7-2,TRBJ2-3,.,TRBD2,CASSPPGTSGGDTQYF,TGTGCCAGCAGCCCCCCGGGGACTAGCGGGGGAGATACGCAGTATTTT
TRBV6-1,TRBJ2-3,once,.,CASSATGDTDTQYF,TGTGCCAGCAGTGCGACAGGTGACACAGATACGCAGTATTTT
TRBV18,TRBJ1-5,few,.,CASSQGSNQPQHF,TGTGCCAGCTCCCAGGGGAGCAATCAGCCCCAGCATTTT
TRBV14,TRBJ1-3,.,.,CASSQRYSGNTIYF,TGTGCCAGCAGCCAAAGATACTCTGGAAACACCATATATTTT
TRBV6-1,TRBJ2-6,few,.,CASSVTLGGGISGANVLTF,TGTGCCAGCTCGGTTACCCTGGGCGGGGGCATCTCTGGGGCCAACGTCCTGACTTTC
TRBV20-1,TRBJ1-5,.,.,CSAKYRANQPQHF,TGCAGTGCTAAGTACAGGGCCAATCAGCCCCAGCATTTT
TRBV18,TRBJ1-5,.,TRBD1,CASSPTTGGHQPQHF,TGTGCCAGCTCACCCACAACAGGGGGTCATCAGCCCCAGCATTTT
TRBV20-1,TRBJ2-1,once,.,CSVRESVRPGEQFF,TGCAGTGTAAGGGAGTCAGTTCGTCCCGGTGAGCAGTTCTTC
TRBV12-3/TRBV12-4,TRBJ2-6,few,.,CASSSWSSGANVLTF,TGTGCCAGCAGTTCATGGAGCTCTGGGGCCAACGTCCTGACTTTC
TRBV7-8,TRBJ2-4,.,.,CASSLTWVGGKNIQYF,TGTGCCAGCAGCTTAACGTGGGTGGGCGGGAAAAACATTCAGTACTTC
TRBV6-2/TRBV6-3,TRBJ2-7,.,.,CASSYSGVPYEQYF,TGTGCCAGCAGTTACTCAGGGGTGCCCTACGAGCAGTACTTC
TRBV7-2,TRBJ1-4,many,TRBD1,CASNPDRGNEKLFF,TGTGCCAGCAACCCGGACAGGGGTAATGAAAAACTGTTTTTT
TRBV4-2,TRBJ1-1,.,.,CASSFRQEGEAFF,TGTGCCAGCAGCTTTCGACAGGAGGGCGAAGCTTTCTTT